The rows below give T cell receptor beta chains drawn from one sample of a study of blood T cell repertoires in COVID-19. Assay: immunoSEQ multiplex PCR; the TCRdb copy retains only in-frame clones and omits some. The table shows 95,000 to 150,000 clones, with under 90% occurring only once. Sequencing used peripheral blood. The receptors stem from a man between 60 and 75 years old with acute or convalescent COVID-19. Each CDR3 is given with its conserved first and last residue. D genes are given only for firm matches. Clone sizes are given selectively: once, few, many, or a class where the clone is expanded.

clone_size: .
v_call: TRBV4-2
cdr3_length: 16
d_call: .
j_call: TRBJ1-6
cdr3_nt: TGTGCCAGCAGCCAAGATGGAGACAGCACAAATTCACCCCTCCACTTT
cdr3_aa: CASSQDGDSTNSPLHF

clone_size: once
v_call: TRBV28
cdr3_length: 14
d_call: TRBD1
j_call: TRBJ2-2
cdr3_nt: TGTGCCAGCAGCACGACAGGGGGCGCCGGGGAGCTGTTTTTT
cdr3_aa: CASSTTGGAGELFF

clone_size: .
v_call: TRBV13
cdr3_length: 15
d_call: .
j_call: TRBJ2-3
cdr3_nt: TGTGCCAGCAGCCTCACAACGGGGGGCGCAGATACGCAGTATTTT
cdr3_aa: CASSLTTGGADTQYF

clone_size: .
v_call: TRBV5-5
cdr3_length: 13
d_call: .
j_call: TRBJ1-1
cdr3_nt: TGTGCCAGCAATACCCAGGGAAACACTGAAGCTTTCTTT
cdr3_aa: CASNTQGNTEAFF

clone_size: .
v_call: TRBV6-2/TRBV6-3
cdr3_length: 15
d_call: .
j_call: TRBJ2-1
cdr3_nt: TGTGCCAGCAGTACCTTAAAGAGCTCCTACAATGAGCAGTTCTTC
cdr3_aa: CASSTLKSSYNEQFF

clone_size: .
v_call: TRBV7-8
cdr3_length: 14
d_call: .
j_call: TRBJ1-2
cdr3_nt: TGTGCCAGCAGCGCTACGGGGCTCGGGAGAGGCTACACCTTC
cdr3_aa: CASSATGLGRGYTF

clone_size: .
v_call: TRBV6-6
cdr3_length: 16
d_call: .
j_call: TRBJ1-1
cdr3_nt: TGTGCCAGCAGTTACATCCCCACGGGGGGGGACACTGAAGCTTTCTTT
cdr3_aa: CASSYIPTGGDTEAFF

clone_size: .
v_call: TRBV6-1
cdr3_length: 11
d_call: .
j_call: TRBJ2-1
cdr3_nt: TGTGCCAGCACCTCTAACAATGAGCAGTTCTTC
cdr3_aa: CASTSNNEQFF

clone_size: .
v_call: TRBV19
cdr3_length: 17
d_call: TRBD2
j_call: TRBJ2-7
cdr3_nt: TGTGCCAGTAGTATGAAAGGGACTAGCTCGAAATTACCCCAACAGTACTTC
cdr3_aa: CASSMKGTSSKLPQQYF

clone_size: once
v_call: TRBV24-1
cdr3_length: 13
d_call: TRBD2
j_call: TRBJ2-5
cdr3_nt: TGTGCCACCAGTGCGGGGGGGTTAGAGACCCAGTACTTC
cdr3_aa: CATSAGGLETQYF

clone_size: .
v_call: TRBV9
cdr3_length: 16
d_call: .
j_call: TRBJ2-1
cdr3_nt: TGTGCCAGCAGCGGTCCCGGCACAGGCGCGTCCAATGAGCAGTTCTTC
cdr3_aa: CASSGPGTGASNEQFF

clone_size: .
v_call: TRBV19
cdr3_length: 15
d_call: TRBD1
j_call: TRBJ1-5
cdr3_nt: TGTGCCAGTAGTTTTCTGACAGGGTCGGCGGAGGGACAGCATTTT
cdr3_aa: CASSFLTGSAEGQHF

clone_size: .
v_call: TRBV9
cdr3_length: 17
d_call: .
j_call: TRBJ1-3
cdr3_nt: TGTGCCAGCAGCCCCCGAGGAGTGGTGAGCTCTGGAAACACCATATATTTT
cdr3_aa: CASSPRGVVSSGNTIYF

clone_size: .
v_call: TRBV13
cdr3_length: 16
d_call: TRBD2
j_call: TRBJ2-4
cdr3_nt: TGTGCCAGCAGCCCCCGGGAGGGCAGTACCAAAAACATTCAGTACTTC
cdr3_aa: CASSPREGSTKNIQYF

clone_size: .
v_call: TRBV30
cdr3_length: 11
d_call: TRBD2
j_call: TRBJ2-5
cdr3_nt: TGTGCCTGGGCGGGGGGCGAGACCCAGTACTTC
cdr3_aa: CAWAGGETQYF

clone_size: .
v_call: TRBV28
cdr3_length: 17
d_call: TRBD1
j_call: TRBJ1-3
cdr3_nt: TGTGCCAGCAGCATCGGGGGACAGCTTAGCTCTGGAAACACCATATATTTT
cdr3_aa: CASSIGGQLSSGNTIYF

clone_size: .
v_call: TRBV7-9
cdr3_length: 12
d_call: .
j_call: TRBJ2-1
cdr3_nt: TGTGCCAGCAGCGCGGAAACTAGAACTCCGTTCTTC
cdr3_aa: CASSAETRTPFF

clone_size: .
v_call: TRBV9
cdr3_length: 15
d_call: TRBD2
j_call: TRBJ2-1
cdr3_nt: TGTGCCAGCAGCGTCGGGGCGGGGGTTTACAATGAGCAGTTCTTC
cdr3_aa: CASSVGAGVYNEQFF

clone_size: .
v_call: TRBV19
cdr3_length: 12
d_call: .
j_call: TRBJ2-5
cdr3_nt: TGTGCCAGTAGTATAACCGGGGAGACCCAGTACTTC
cdr3_aa: CASSITGETQYF

clone_size: .
v_call: TRBV11-3
cdr3_length: 17
d_call: .
j_call: TRBJ2-2
cdr3_nt: TGTGCCAGCAGCTTAGATCCGGTTAGGGGGAACACCGGGGAGCTGTTTTTT
cdr3_aa: CASSLDPVRGNTGELFF

clone_size: few
v_call: TRBV28
cdr3_length: 13
d_call: TRBD2
j_call: TRBJ2-2
cdr3_nt: TGTGCCAGCTGGGAGCGGGAGGCCGGGGAGCTGTTTTTT
cdr3_aa: CASWEREAGELFF

clone_size: .
v_call: TRBV7-9
cdr3_length: 17
d_call: TRBD2
j_call: TRBJ2-1
cdr3_nt: TGTGCCAGCAGCTTAAGCATGACTAGCGGGCTATACAATGAGCAGTTCTTC
cdr3_aa: CASSLSMTSGLYNEQFF

clone_size: .
v_call: TRBV7-2
cdr3_length: 15
d_call: TRBD1
j_call: TRBJ1-1
cdr3_nt: TGTGCCAGCAGCGCACCGGACAGGGGTTGGGCTGAAGCTTTCTTT
cdr3_aa: CASSAPDRGWAEAFF

clone_size: medium-sized
v_call: TRBV5-4
cdr3_length: 15
d_call: .
j_call: TRBJ2-1
cdr3_nt: TGTGCCAGCACCTCCAACCCTGGAGGGGACAATGAGCAGTTCTTC
cdr3_aa: CASTSNPGGDNEQFF

clone_size: .
v_call: TRBV7-9
cdr3_length: 15
d_call: TRBD2
j_call: TRBJ2-1
cdr3_nt: TGTGCCAGCAGCTTTAGCGGGACCTCCTACAATGAGCAGTTCTTC
cdr3_aa: CASSFSGTSYNEQFF

clone_size: once
v_call: TRBV5-1
cdr3_length: 14
d_call: TRBD1
j_call: TRBJ1-2
cdr3_nt: TGCGCCAGCAGTCAAGACAGGGTAGATTATGGCTACACCTTC
cdr3_aa: CASSQDRVDYGYTF

clone_size: .
v_call: TRBV14
cdr3_length: 13
d_call: .
j_call: TRBJ2-7
cdr3_nt: TGTGCCAGCAGCCCCAGGGTGGGTTCCGAGCAGTACTTC
cdr3_aa: CASSPRVGSEQYF

clone_size: once
v_call: TRBV7-2
cdr3_length: 14
d_call: .
j_call: TRBJ2-5
cdr3_nt: TGTGCCAGCAGCGCACCGGGGGTACAAGAGACCCAGTACTTC
cdr3_aa: CASSAPGVQETQYF

clone_size: .
v_call: TRBV19
cdr3_length: 19
d_call: TRBD1
j_call: TRBJ1-4
cdr3_nt: TGTGCCAGTAGTATTAGGGGGCCTAGCCTTCCTTCAACTAATGAAAAACTGTTTTTT
cdr3_aa: CASSIRGPSLPSTNEKLFF

clone_size: many
v_call: TRBV11-1
cdr3_length: 14
d_call: .
j_call: TRBJ2-7
cdr3_nt: TGTGCCAGCAGCTTGGACATGACAAACTACGAGCAGTACTTC
cdr3_aa: CASSLDMTNYEQYF

clone_size: .
v_call: TRBV2
cdr3_length: 16
d_call: TRBD1
j_call: TRBJ2-7
cdr3_nt: TGTGCCAGCAGTGAAGCGGTGACAGGGGTGGAAAACGAGCAGTACTTC
cdr3_aa: CASSEAVTGVENEQYF

clone_size: .
v_call: TRBV5-1
cdr3_length: 15
d_call: .
j_call: TRBJ2-6
cdr3_nt: TGCGCCAGCAGCTTGGGCGGGGCTGGGGCCAACGTCCTGACTTTC
cdr3_aa: CASSLGGAGANVLTF